One sample yielded the 2 T cell receptor beta chains listed below, sequenced in a study of CD8+ T cells in alopecia areata. Extracted RNA was reverse transcribed into cDNA, the sequencing template. Using immunoSEQ multiplex PCR, the repertoire was profiled, and TCRdb retains in-frame clones only, with some absent. The sample contains roughly 150,000 clones, more than 55% of which appear only once. The sequenced material came from CD8+ T cells sorted from blood. These TCRs come from a human donor in good health.

This chain uses TRBV6-6 with TRBJ2-3; 7 bases fit TRBD1. This CDR3 contains 15 residues. Germline V gene data show CDR1 as MNHNY and CDR2 as SVGAGI (reference sequence). J gave up 4 bases and V 2 bases, and 6 bases lay outside the gene matches. The CDR3 DNA reads as TGTGCCAGCAGTTACGAGGGGGCTGGGGCAGATACGCAGTATTTT. It yields the protein CASSYEGAGADTQYF.

This rearrangement joins TRBV5-6 to TRBJ2-2; D gene unclear. The V gene lost 7 bases and the J gene lost 2 bases, with 15 bases spanning the gap. The CDR3 is 15 residues long. Germline CDR1 is SGHDT and CDR2 is YYEEEE. The DNA for the CDR3 is TGTGCCAGCTTCAGTCTGGACGGCAACACCGGGGAGCTGTTTTTT. Encoded protein: CASFSLDGNTGELFF.